This entry lists 27 T cell receptor beta chains sequenced from one sample in a study of T cells in localized non-small cell lung cancer. Assay used: immunoSEQ multiplex PCR; TCRdb lists only in-frame clones, some missing. This sample yields about a thousand clones, of which about 33% are seen a single time; more than 14% belongs to the top ten. The sample was normal lung tissue next to the tumor, taken before any cancer treatment. All receptors derive from a female donor over 55 with stage I lung adenocarcinoma.

The chain recombines TRBV29-1 with TRBJ2-5, with TRBD1 matching 7 bases. CDR3 size: 13 residues. Germline V gene lookup returns CDR1 SQVTM and CDR2 ANQGSEA. V lost 6 bases to trimming and J lost 4 bases; unmatched junction nucleotides: 8. The CDR3 is CSVAGTDTETQYF. In nucleotides, the CDR3 is TGCAGCGTGGCCGGGACAGACACAGAGACCCAGTACTTC.

This clone is deemed large. The gene calls are TRBV6-8 and TRBJ2-7; 9 bases fit TRBD2. Unmatched junction bases numbered 10, after V lost 2 bases and J lost 2 bases. Germline V CDR1 and CDR2: MNHGY, SAAAGT. The CDR3 contains 17 residues. In nucleotides, the CDR3 is TGTGCCAGCAGTTACCAAGGTAGCGGGAGCAATCCCTACGAGCAGTACTTC. Encoded protein: CASSYQGSGSNPYEQYF.

This clone was detected only a few times. This sequence joins TRBV4-1 and TRBJ1-1; TRBD1 is a possible D gene (6 bases). The length of the CDR3 is 18 residues. The ends were cut back, 0 bases at V and 3 bases at J, with 20 bases in the middle. Germline assignment: CDR1 MGHRA and CDR2 YSYEKL. In nucleotides, the CDR3 is TGCGCCAGCAGCCAAGATCGGGGCAGGGGCCGCATTTACACTGAAGCTTTCTTT. Its translation: CASSQDRGRGRIYTEAFF.

This clone was seen a few times. The chain combines TRBV19 with TRBJ1-1; TRBD1 matches at 7 bases. The CDR3 runs to 15 residues. The V gene end was trimmed by 5 bases and the J gene end by 1 base; junction bases not matched to a gene: 7. Germline V gives CDR1 LNHDA, CDR2 SQIVND (reference sequence). CDR3 residues: CASSPGTVTNTEAFF. CDR3 nucleotides: TGTGCCAGTAGTCCCGGGACAGTCACGAACACTGAAGCTTTCTTT.

The chain couples TRBV19 to TRBJ2-2, with 10 bases aligning to TRBD1. Germline assignment: CDR1 LNHDA and CDR2 SQIVND (reference sequence). The trim removed 4 bases at V and 7 bases at J, leaving 6 bases unmatched. This CDR3 contains 15 residues. CDR3 sequence: CASSNRQGAGGELFF. CDR3 bases: TGTGCCAGTAGTAATAGACAGGGGGCAGGCGGGGAGCTGTTTTTT. Looking up the rest from reference TRBV19 and TRBJ2-2 gives the full variable domain: DGGITQSPKYLFRKEGQNVTLSCEQNLNHDAMYWYRQDPGQGLRLIYYSQIVNDFQKGDIAEGYSVSREKKESFPLTVTSAQKNPTAFYLCASSNRQGAGGELFFGEGSRLTVL.

This clone was picked up a small number of times. The chain links TRBV19 to TRBJ1-6; 7 bases agree with TRBD1. The CDR3 runs 15 residues. V lost 10 bases and J lost 3; bases outside the gene matches: 9. The germline V gene has CDR1 LNHDA and CDR2 SQIVND (reference sequence). CDR3 region: CAIKGRTGYNSPLHF. The DNA of the CDR3 is TGTGCCATTAAGGGGAGGACAGGCTATAATTCACCCCTCCACTTT.

CDR3 in amino acids: CASSRLAGYNEQFF. As DNA, the CDR3 is TGTGCCAGCAGCCGACTAGCGGGGTACAATGAGCAGTTCTTC. The V call is TRBV14, the J call TRBJ2-1, with 11 bases aligning to TRBD2. V was pared by 4 bases and J by 4 bases, with 0 bases of the junction left unmatched. Germline V gives CDR1 SGHDN, CDR2 FVKESK. The CDR3 contains 14 residues.

This sequence joins TRBV19 and TRBJ1-4; 7 bases are shared with TRBD1. Germline-derived CDR1 and CDR2 are LNHDA and SQIVND (reference sequence). Losses at the gene ends were 6 bases for V and 3 bases for J; bases not matched to a gene: 16. The CDR3 is 18 amino acids. CDR3 sequence (DNA): TGTGCCAGTAGGAATGGACAGGTGGTGGGGATAGCTAATGAAAAACTGTTTTTT. It translates to CASRNGQVVGIANEKLFF.

This clone is categorized as medium-sized. The chain employs TRBV9 and TRBJ1-3, with D possibly TRBD1 on 5 matching bases. CDR1 is SGDLS, CDR2 YYNGEE, per germline. Between the trimmed V and J ends, which lost 6 bases and 1 base, there was a span of 11 bases. The CDR3 loop spans 14 amino acids. CDR3 region: CASILWGSGNTIYF. The CDR3, as DNA: TGTGCCAGCATCTTATGGGGGTCTGGAAACACCATATATTTT.

By its share, this clone is large. J is TRBJ2-3 and V is TRBV12-5; TRBD1 matches 10 bases. CDR3 length: 15 amino acids. The germline gives CDR1 LGHNT, CDR2 FRNRAP. The CDR3 protein is CASRTTGGEADTQYF. As DNA, the CDR3 is TGTGCCAGCCGAACGACAGGGGGCGAAGCAGATACGCAGTATTTT.

The chain combines TRBV6-8 with TRBJ2-4; 7 bases are a match to TRBD1. Germline loops: CDR1 MNHGY, CDR2 SAAAGT. Trimming took 0 bases from V and 1 from J; bases not matched to a gene: 9. The CDR3 runs to 18 residues. The CDR3 DNA follows: TGTGCCAGCAGTTACTCCGGACAGGACCTCTCGGCCAAAAACATTCAGTACTTC. The encoded protein is CASSYSGQDLSAKNIQYF.

The J gene is TRBJ2-2, the V gene TRBV10-3, with 8 bases matching TRBD1. The ends lost 4 bases at V and 1 base at J; junction bases unmatched: 8. Per the germline V gene, CDR1 is ENHRY and CDR2 is SYGVKD. This CDR3 has 17 residues. This CDR3 reads CAISVQGVGMNTGELFF. The CDR3 bases are TGTGCCATCAGTGTACAGGGGGTGGGAATGAACACCGGGGAGCTGTTTTTT.

This chain uses TRBV4-1 with TRBJ1-2; D is ambiguous. The V end was cut by 4 bases, the J end by 2 bases, with 11 bases between. Germline V gene lookup returns CDR1 MGHRA and CDR2 YSYEKL. This CDR3 region has 14 residues. The CDR3 bases are TGCGCCAGCAGCCCGCCCGAGGGAAACTATGGCTACACCTTC. Protein product: CASSPPEGNYGYTF.

The chain uses TRBV18 and TRBJ2-5, with TRBD1 as a possible D gene (5 bases). With 3 bases removed from V and 5 bases from J, the gap between germline ends came to 13 bases. The CDR3 runs 14 residues. Germline CDR1 KGHSH, CDR2 LQKENI. The chain's CDR3 is CASSPQGFFETQYF. The CDR3 DNA sequence: TGTGCCAGCTCACCCCAGGGTTTCTTCGAGACCCAGTACTTC.

This clone is labeled medium-sized. The chain couples TRBV7-2 to TRBJ1-1; D is uncertain. This CDR3 is 13 amino acids long. V shed 5 bases and J shed 2 bases, with 9 bases lying between them. CDR1 is SGHTA, CDR2 FQGNSA, per germline. Here the CDR3 DNA reads TGTGCCAGCAGCCGGGCGGTAAACACTGAAGCTTTCTTT. Its protein product is CASSRAVNTEAFF.

CDR3 bases: TGTGCTAGTGGTTTGGGCACAGGGGGGCACACTGAAGCTTTCTTT. This translates into CASGLGTGGHTEAFF. This chain links TRBV12-5 with TRBJ1-1, with 8 bases lining up with TRBD1. The CDR3 is 15 amino acids. The ends lost 1 base at V and 3 bases at J; junction bases unmatched: 4. Germline V gives CDR1 LGHNT, CDR2 FRNRAP.

This clone was seen more than once but under ten times. This chain connects TRBV6-8 to TRBJ2-1, with D perhaps matching TRBD1 or TRBD2 (5 bases each). This CDR3 contains 15 residues. Trimming stripped 2 bases from V and 4 bases from J, with 12 bases between. Germline-derived CDR1 and CDR2 are MNHGY and SAAAGT. CDR3 amino acids: CASSYPGTGYNEQFF. The CDR3 DNA is TGTGCCAGCAGTTACCCCGGGACGGGGTACAATGAGCAGTTCTTC.

This chain links TRBV2 with TRBJ2-3, with TRBD2 matching 9 bases. CDR3 length: 15 amino acids. Germline CDR1 and CDR2: SNHLY and FYNNEI. The V and J ends lost 4 bases and 6 bases, in that order; junction bases with no gene match: 8. CDR3 in amino acids: CASSGAGGSRDTQYF. CDR3 coding DNA: TGTGCCAGCAGTGGAGCGGGAGGATCCCGGGATACGCAGTATTTT.

The sample holds a few counts of this clone. Here the CDR3 reads CAINSGSSYEQYF. CDR3 nucleotides: TGTGCCATCAACAGCGGGAGCTCCTACGAGCAGTACTTC. The chain uses TRBV10-3 and TRBJ2-7, with 8 bases matching TRBD2. The CDR3 contains 13 residues. Germline trimming cut 7 bases from V and 0 bases from J; bases unmatched to any gene: 2. CDR1 is ENHRY, CDR2 SYGVKD, per germline.

This clone was recorded a few times. The chain links TRBV9 to TRBJ2-4; D is perhaps TRBD1 (5 bases). V gave up 3 bases and J gave up 0 bases, with 7 bases separating them. This CDR3 has 14 residues. Per the germline V gene, CDR1 is SGDLS and CDR2 is YYNGEE. The CDR3 DNA reads as TGTGCCAGCAGCGGTCAGGGAGCCAAAAACATTCAGTACTTC. Translating it yields CASSGQGAKNIQYF.

The genes are TRBV25-1 and TRBJ1-1; no reliable D call. Germline CDR1 is MGHDK and CDR2 is SYGVNS. The CDR3 covers 12 residues. Trimming left V 6 bases short and J 4 bases short, with 9 bases between. In nucleotides, the CDR3 is TGTGCCAGCAGGTCGGATGGCACTGAAGCTTTCTTT. It encodes CASRSDGTEAFF.

This clone has just a few counts. This chain uses TRBV6-8 with TRBJ1-1; a weak D match, TRBD1 (6 bases). The CDR3 extends over 12 amino acids. V was clipped by 5 bases and J by 7 bases, with 11 bases between them. Germline V gene data show CDR1 as MNHGY and CDR2 as SAAAGT. This CDR3 is CASSRGANEAFF. CDR3 DNA: TGTGCCAGCAGTCGGGGGGCCAATGAAGCTTTCTTT.

Only a few counts were recorded for this clone. The genes are TRBV9 and TRBJ1-3; TRBD1 aligns across 8 bases. The CDR3 extends over 15 amino acids. Germline V lookup: CDR1 SGDLS, CDR2 YYNGEE. With 4 bases clipped from V and 0 bases from J, the junction kept 3 bases outside the gene matches. The CDR3 coding sequence is TGTGCCAGCAGCCCAGGGACAGGCTCTGGAAACACCATATATTTT. It translates to CASSPGTGSGNTIYF.

V gene TRBV19 combines with J gene TRBJ1-4, with D possibly matching TRBD1 (5 bases). This CDR3 comprises 16 residues. V shed 5 bases and J shed 0 bases, with 13 bases lying between them. Germline CDR1 reads LNHDA; CDR2 reads SQIVND (reference sequence). The CDR3 spells CASSADTKSTNEKLFF. The CDR3 DNA reads TGTGCCAGTAGTGCGGACACCAAATCAACTAATGAAAAACTGTTTTTT.

This chain uses TRBV19 with TRBJ1-4, with TRBD1 as a possible D gene (5 bases). V was trimmed by 6 bases and J by 4 bases, leaving 30 bases between them. The CDR3 runs to 20 residues. Germline CDR1 reads LNHDA; CDR2 reads SQIVND (reference sequence). For the CDR3, the DNA is TGTGCCAGTAGACGCCCCAGGGTGGGCTTCCCACGTGAAGATAATGAAAAACTGTTTTTT. This encodes CASRRPRVGFPREDNEKLFF.

This rearrangement joins TRBV19 to TRBJ2-7, with 12 bases fitting TRBD2. V was clipped by 7 bases and J by 0 bases; unmatched bases: 10. The V gene's germline CDR1 is LNHDA and CDR2 SQIVND (reference sequence). The CDR3 sequence is 17 residues long. The chain's CDR3 is CASKQRLAGDPSYEQYF. CDR3 in DNA: TGTGCCAGTAAACAGAGACTAGCGGGAGACCCCTCCTACGAGCAGTACTTC.

The gene calls are TRBV30 and TRBJ1-5; D perhaps matches TRBD1 (6 bases). With 2 bases removed from V and 0 bases from J, the gap between germline ends came to 11 bases. This CDR3 spans 15 amino acids. From germline, CDR1 is GTSNPN and CDR2 SVGIG (reference sequence). This CDR3 reads CAWSPGHISNQPQHF. In DNA, the CDR3 is TGTGCCTGGAGTCCGGGACACATTAGCAATCAGCCCCAGCATTTT.